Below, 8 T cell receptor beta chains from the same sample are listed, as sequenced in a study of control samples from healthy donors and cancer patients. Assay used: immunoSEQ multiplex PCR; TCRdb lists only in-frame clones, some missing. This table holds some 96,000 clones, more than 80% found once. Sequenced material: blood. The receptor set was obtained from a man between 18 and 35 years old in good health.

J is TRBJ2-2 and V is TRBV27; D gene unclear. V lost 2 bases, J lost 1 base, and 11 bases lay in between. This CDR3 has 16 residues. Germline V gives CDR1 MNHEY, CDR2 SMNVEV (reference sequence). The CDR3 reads CASSLLLLLNTGELFF. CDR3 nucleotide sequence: TGTGCCAGCAGTTTACTGCTTTTACTGAACACCGGGGAGCTGTTTTTT.

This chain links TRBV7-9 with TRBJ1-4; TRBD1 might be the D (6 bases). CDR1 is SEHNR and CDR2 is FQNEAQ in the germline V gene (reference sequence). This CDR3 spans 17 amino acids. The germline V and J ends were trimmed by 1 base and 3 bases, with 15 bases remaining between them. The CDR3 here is CASSLEVARGPNEKLFF. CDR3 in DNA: TGTGCCAGCAGCTTAGAGGTAGCCAGGGGCCCTAATGAAAAACTGTTTTTT. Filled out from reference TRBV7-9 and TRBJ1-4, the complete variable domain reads DTGVSQNPRHKITKRGQNVTFRCDPISEHNRLYWYRQTLGQGPEFLTYFQNEAQLEKSRLLSDRFSAERPKGSFSTLEIQRTEQGDSAMYLCASSLEVARGPNEKLFFGSGTQLSVL.

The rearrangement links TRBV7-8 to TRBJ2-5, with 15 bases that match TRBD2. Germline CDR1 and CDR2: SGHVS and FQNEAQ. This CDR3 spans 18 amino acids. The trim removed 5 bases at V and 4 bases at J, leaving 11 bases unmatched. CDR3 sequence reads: CASSIGLAGGPQGETQYF. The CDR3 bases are TGTGCCAGCAGCATAGGACTAGCGGGAGGGCCGCAGGGAGAGACCCAGTACTTC.

The CDR3 region is CASSDRAPPYSNQPQHF. In DNA, the CDR3 is TGTGCCAGCAGTGACAGGGCTCCCCCTTATAGCAATCAGCCCCAGCATTTT. J is TRBJ1-5 and V is TRBV6-1; possibly TRBD1 for D (5 bases). V gave up 3 bases and J gave up 0 bases, with 15 bases separating them. CDR1 and CDR2 from the germline V gene are MNHNS and SASEGT. CDR3 length: 17 residues.

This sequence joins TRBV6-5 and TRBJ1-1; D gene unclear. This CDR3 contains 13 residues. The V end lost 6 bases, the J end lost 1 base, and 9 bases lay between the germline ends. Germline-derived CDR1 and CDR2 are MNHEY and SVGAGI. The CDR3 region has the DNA TGTGCCAGCAGGAGCCGGGGGAACACTGAAGCTTTCTTT. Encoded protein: CASRSRGNTEAFF.

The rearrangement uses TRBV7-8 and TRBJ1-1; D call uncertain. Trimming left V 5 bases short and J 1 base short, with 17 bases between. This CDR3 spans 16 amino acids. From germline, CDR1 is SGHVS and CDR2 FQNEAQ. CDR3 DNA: TGTGCCAGCAGCCAATTCGGGGTCGGACCGAACACTGAAGCTTTCTTT. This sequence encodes CASSQFGVGPNTEAFF.

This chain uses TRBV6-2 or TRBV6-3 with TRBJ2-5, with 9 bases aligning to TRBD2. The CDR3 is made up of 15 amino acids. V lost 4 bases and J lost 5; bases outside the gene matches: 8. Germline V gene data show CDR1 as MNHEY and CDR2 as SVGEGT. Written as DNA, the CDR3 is TGTGCCAGCAGTTCTTTAGCGGGGGAGGCGGAGACCCAGTACTTC. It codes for CASSSLAGEAETQYF.

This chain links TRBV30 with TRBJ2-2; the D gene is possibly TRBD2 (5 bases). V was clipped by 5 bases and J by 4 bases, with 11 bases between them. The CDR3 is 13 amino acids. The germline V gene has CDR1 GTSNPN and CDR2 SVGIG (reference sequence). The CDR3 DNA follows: TGTGCCTGGGGCGACACTAGCACCGGGGAGCTGTTTTTT. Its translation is CAWGDTSTGELFF. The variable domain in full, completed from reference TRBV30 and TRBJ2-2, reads SQTIHQWPATLVQPVGSPLSLECTVEGTSNPNLYWYRQAAGRGLQLLFYSVGIGQISSEVPQNLSASRPQDRQFILSSKKLLLSDSGFYLCAWGDTSTGELFFGEGSRLTVL.